This is a list of T cell receptor beta chains from one sample in a study of blood T cell repertoires in COVID-19. Measured with immunoSEQ multiplex PCR; TCRdb has only the in-frame clones, and not every one. The repertoire holds 95,000 to 150,000 clones, with about 83% as singletons. Material: PBMCs or T cells enriched from blood (not recorded which). The receptor source for this set is a woman aged 25-40 years who had recovered from COVID-19. The CDR3 runs from the conserved cysteine through the conserved F or W. Fields, in order: V gene, J gene, D gene, clone size, CDR3 DNA, CDR3 protein. A D gene is named only where the DNA matches it firmly. Not all rows give a size; the values are once, few, many and, for expanded clones, a class.

>TRBV6-1|TRBJ2-1|TRBD2|.
TGTGCCAGCAGTGAAGCGGGACTAGCGGACTACAATGAGCAGTTCTTC
CASSEAGLADYNEQFF
>TRBV6-5|TRBJ2-6|.|.
TGTGCCAGCAGTACAGGCGATGGGGCCAACGTCCTGACTTTC
CASSTGDGANVLTF
>TRBV6-2/TRBV6-3|TRBJ1-1|TRBD1|few
TGTGCCAGCAGCTGGACTAAGGGGGCACACGGGATAATGAACACTGAAGCTTTCTTT
CASSWTKGAHGIMNTEAFF
>TRBV19|TRBJ2-3|.|once
TGTGCCAGTAGTATGTGGGCGGGCGCCTCGGCAGATACGCAGTATTTT
CASSMWAGASADTQYF
>TRBV7-3|TRBJ2-2|.|.
TGTGCCAGCAGCTTAACCGGGACCGGGGAGCTGTTTTTT
CASSLTGTGELFF
>TRBV4-1|TRBJ2-5|TRBD2|once
TGCGCCAGCAGCCAAGATCCCGGGACTAGCGGAGGGGTGGACGAAGAGACCCAGTACTTC
CASSQDPGTSGGVDEETQYF
>TRBV4-1|TRBJ1-1|TRBD1|.
TGCGCCAGCAGAGATACAGGGGCGGGCCGGAGCCGTAACACTGAAGCTTTCTTT
CASRDTGAGRSRNTEAFF
>TRBV19|TRBJ2-2|TRBD2|.
TGTGCCAGTAGAATAAGCGGGAGGGCTCACACCGGGGAGCTGTTTTTT
CASRISGRAHTGELFF
>TRBV30|TRBJ1-5|.|.
TGTGCCTGGAGTCCTGACACTTTTCTTAATAGCAATCAGCCCCAGCATTTT
CAWSPDTFLNSNQPQHF
>TRBV27|TRBJ2-7|.|.
TGTGCCAGCAGTCGAAACAGGGTCGCATCCTACGAGCAGTACTTC
CASSRNRVASYEQYF
>TRBV12-1|TRBJ1-5|.|.
TGTGCCAGCAGCTTTCAACAGGGCCATCAGCCCCAGCATTTT
CASSFQQGHQPQHF
>TRBV7-2|TRBJ2-7|.|.
TGTGCCAGCAGCTTATTAACAGGCTCCTACGAGCAGTACTTC
CASSLLTGSYEQYF
>TRBV27|TRBJ1-5|TRBD1|few
TGTGCCAGCAGACGCGAAGGGGGCTTCAATCAGCCCCAGCATTTT
CASRREGGFNQPQHF
>TRBV19|TRBJ2-4|.|.
TGTGCCAGTAGTATAGTAGGGGAAGCCAAAAACATTCAGTACTTC
CASSIVGEAKNIQYF
>TRBV6-2/TRBV6-3|TRBJ2-7|.|once
TGTGCCAGCAGTAGAGCGGCAAAAAAAGCGGGCGAGCAGTACTTC
CASSRAAKKAGEQYF
>TRBV29-1|TRBJ2-3|.|.
TGCAGCGTTCAAGACAGAGGGAACACAGATACGCAGTATTTT
CSVQDRGNTDTQYF
>TRBV21-1|TRBJ1-1|.|.
TGTGCCAGCAGATGGGGAGACACTGAAGCTTTCTTT
CASRWGDTEAFF
>TRBV7-6|TRBJ2-1|.|.
TGTGCCAGCAGCTGGCAGAGGGCAGGTCTATTAAATGAGCAGTTCTTC
CASSWQRAGLLNEQFF
>TRBV5-1|TRBJ1-1|.|.
TGCGCCAGCAGACGACAGCGGAACACTGAAGCTTTCTTT
CASRRQRNTEAFF
>TRBV27|TRBJ1-2|.|few
TGTGCCAGCAGTTTATCGGGGACTGTTAACTATGGCTACACCTTC
CASSLSGTVNYGYTF
>TRBV12-3/TRBV12-4|TRBJ2-5|TRBD1|.
TGTGCCAGCGGATGGACAGGGGGGGAGACCCAGTACTTC
CASGWTGGETQYF
>TRBV24-1|TRBJ2-2|.|.
TGTGCCACCAGTGCGTATGACACCGGGGAGCTGTTTTTT
CATSAYDTGELFF
>TRBV7-2|TRBJ2-5|TRBD2|.
TGTGCCAGCAGCCTCGGGGGGGCGGGGCACCAAGAGACCCAGTACTTC
CASSLGGAGHQETQYF
>TRBV7-3|TRBJ2-1|.|.
TGTGCCAGCAGCTCCCTGGCCGCCACCTACAATGAGCAGTTCTTC
CASSSLAATYNEQFF
>TRBV7-2|TRBJ2-4|.|.
TGTGCCAGCAGCTTAGCGCATCAGGCCAAAAACATTCAGTACTTC
CASSLAHQAKNIQYF
>TRBV28|TRBJ1-2|.|.
TGTGCCAGCACCCTCGGGGGAGCACCTAACTATGGCTACACCTTC
CASTLGGAPNYGYTF
>TRBV6-5|TRBJ1-4|.|.
TGTGCCAGCAGTTACGGTCAGGGAATCGGAAAACTGTTTTTT
CASSYGQGIGKLFF
>TRBV7-2|TRBJ2-3|TRBD2|few
TGTGCCAGCAGCGGAACGGGACTAAGCACAGATACGCAGTATTTT
CASSGTGLSTDTQYF
>TRBV19|TRBJ1-6|.|few
TGTGCCAGTAGTCGGCGGCAGGGCCAAGGGCATTCACCCCTCCACTTT
CASSRRQGQGHSPLHF
>TRBV21-1|TRBJ2-7|.|few
TGTGCCAGCAGCAAAGGCGGGGCGGGAGCACCCTACGAGCAGTACTTC
CASSKGGAGAPYEQYF
>TRBV2|TRBJ2-5|.|.
TGTGCCAGCAGTTCGAGTAGGGGCGTTCAAGAGACCCAGTACTTC
CASSSSRGVQETQYF
>TRBV6-5|TRBJ2-7|TRBD2|.
TGTGCCAGCAGTACCCTAGCGGGAGGATTCGACGAGCAGTACTTC
CASSTLAGGFDEQYF
>TRBV7-2|TRBJ2-7|TRBD2|.
TGTGCCAGCAGCTGGGGACTAGCCTACGAGCAGTACTTC
CASSWGLAYEQYF
>TRBV14|TRBJ2-5|.|.
TGTGCCAGCCGTCCTTTAGGGAGTCAAGAGACCCAGTACTTC
CASRPLGSQETQYF
>TRBV5-1|TRBJ2-1|TRBD2|.
TGCGCCAGCAGCCCCGGGGGACTAGTAGGATCCAATGAGCAGTTCTTC
CASSPGGLVGSNEQFF
>TRBV19|TRBJ1-2|TRBD1|.
TGTGCCAGTAGCCGATCCGGGACAGGTCCTTACTATGGCTACACCTTC
CASSRSGTGPYYGYTF
>TRBV5-4|TRBJ2-5|TRBD1|.
TGTGCCAGCAGCGGGGAGGGACAGGGTCGGAAGACCCAGTACTTC
CASSGEGQGRKTQYF
>TRBV13|TRBJ1-2|.|.
TGTGCCAGCAGCCTAAAAGGCTGGCGGGTACCAGCAGGTTTCGACTATGGCTACACCTTC
CASSLKGWRVPAGFDYGYTF
>TRBV7-6|TRBJ1-5|.|.
TGTGCCAGCAGCCCCTTTCCTAATCAGCCCCAGCATTTT
CASSPFPNQPQHF
>TRBV9|TRBJ2-7|TRBD1|.
TGTGCCAGCAGCGCAGACAGGGGGCCCCCCTACGAGCAGTACTTC
CASSADRGPPYEQYF
>TRBV5-1|TRBJ1-2|.|.
TGCGCCAGCAGCTTGGACGCAGGGCGCGGCTACACCTTC
CASSLDAGRGYTF
>TRBV19|TRBJ1-1|.|once
TGTGCCACCCCTCTGGAGGGACCCACTGAAGCTTTCTTT
CATPLEGPTEAFF
>TRBV6-5|TRBJ2-1|TRBD2|.
TGTGCCAGCAGTTACTCCACTAGCGGGAGGGCCGGTGAGCAGTTCTTC
CASSYSTSGRAGEQFF
>TRBV7-3|TRBJ2-3|.|.
TGTGCCAGCAGCTCCGCCCGTCGAGGCAGAAGGGGGGGAGATACGCAGTATTTT
CASSSARRGRRGGDTQYF
>TRBV3-1/TRBV3-2|TRBJ2-1|TRBD2|.
TGTGCCAGCAGCCCCCGAGGGGTTAGCGGGAGGAACGAGCAGTTCTTC
CASSPRGVSGRNEQFF
>TRBV30|TRBJ1-1|.|.
TGTGCCTTCTACTACAGGGAAGCTTTCTTT
CAFYYREAFF
>TRBV2|TRBJ2-7|.|.
TGTGCCAGCAGTGAAGGGGTTCAGGGAGGCTACGAGCAGTACTTC
CASSEGVQGGYEQYF
>TRBV5-6|TRBJ1-1|.|.
TGTGCCAGCAGCTTGGAACAGGATACTGAAGCTTTCTTT
CASSLEQDTEAFF
>TRBV5-3|TRBJ2-3|TRBD2|.
TGTGCCAGACTAGCGGGAGGGGATAGCACAGATACGCAGTATTTT
CARLAGGDSTDTQYF
>TRBV9|TRBJ2-1|TRBD2|.
TGTGCCAGCAGCGTAGATAGCGGGGTGTACAATGAGCAGTTCTTC
CASSVDSGVYNEQFF
>TRBV19|TRBJ2-1|TRBD1|.
TGTGCCAGTAGTACGGGACAGACGACCTCCTACAATGAGCAGTTCTTC
CASSTGQTTSYNEQFF
>TRBV4-3|TRBJ2-3|TRBD1|.
TGCGCCAGCAGCCCTTATCCATACCCCCAGGGGGCCACAGATACGCAGTATTTT
CASSPYPYPQGATDTQYF
>TRBV3-1/TRBV3-2|TRBJ1-1|TRBD1|.
TGTGCCAGCAGCCAAGCGACAGGGGATGAAGCTTTCTTT
CASSQATGDEAFF
>TRBV2|TRBJ1-6|.|.
TGTGCCAGCCGCAGGGAAGGCTCCGATAATTCACCCCTCCACTTT
CASRREGSDNSPLHF
>TRBV5-1|TRBJ1-3|TRBD1|.
TGCGCCAGCAGCCAATTAGGGACAGCCTCTGGAAACACCATATATTTT
CASSQLGTASGNTIYF
>TRBV30|TRBJ1-6|TRBD1|.
TGTGCCTCAATCCGGGACAGCAATTCACCCCTCCACTTT
CASIRDSNSPLHF
>TRBV21-1|TRBJ2-1|.|few
TGTGCCAGCAGCAAAGGGACTAGCGCCGATGAGCAGTTCTTC
CASSKGTSADEQFF
>TRBV2|TRBJ1-2|.|.
TGTGCCAGCAGCCCAGGGGCTAACTATGGCTACACCTTC
CASSPGANYGYTF
>TRBV5-3|TRBJ1-5|.|.
TGTGCCAGAAGCTTGGGAGGGGAGGGCAATCAGCCCCAGCATTTT
CARSLGGEGNQPQHF
>TRBV28|TRBJ2-5|TRBD2|.
TGTGCCAGCAGCAGACTAGCGGGAGGGACGGGAGAGACCCAGTACTTC
CASSRLAGGTGETQYF